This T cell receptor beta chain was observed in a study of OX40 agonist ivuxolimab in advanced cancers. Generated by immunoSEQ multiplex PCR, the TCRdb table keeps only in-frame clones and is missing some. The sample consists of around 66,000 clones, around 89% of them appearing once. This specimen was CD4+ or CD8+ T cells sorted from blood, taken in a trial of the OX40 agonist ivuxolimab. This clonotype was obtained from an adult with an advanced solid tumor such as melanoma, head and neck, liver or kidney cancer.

The CDR3 spells CASSQRGGAIAGVPSSYNEQFF. The CDR3 region has the DNA TGTGCCAGCAGCCAAAGAGGCGGAGCGATAGCGGGAGTACCTAGCTCCTACAATGAGCAGTTCTTC. The chain couples TRBV14 to TRBJ2-1; 9 positions agree with TRBD2. V was clipped by 2 bases and J by 0 bases; unmatched bases: 20. Germline V gene data show CDR1 as SGHDN and CDR2 as FVKESK. This CDR3 spans 22 amino acids.